Listed below are T cell receptor beta chains from one sample, sequenced in a study of blood T cell repertoires in COVID-19. Here immunoSEQ multiplex PCR was the method, and the copy in TCRdb shows in-frame clones only, minus some. The repertoire holds about 120,000 clones, with roughly 79% as singletons. The source material was peripheral blood. These receptors were taken from a man between 65 and 79 years old with acute or convalescent COVID-19. Each CDR3 is given without its conserved first and last residue. The order of the fields is J gene, CDR3 length, V gene, CDR3 protein.

TRBJ2-3 | 15 | TRBV4-1 | ASSQTSGTGKSDTQY
TRBJ2-7 | 14 | TRBV7-2 | ASSLAPGLAGVEQY
TRBJ2-1 | 14 | TRBV27 | ASSRPLAGAYNEQF
TRBJ1-5 | 14 | TRBV4-2 | ASSQDGGSANQPQH
TRBJ1-1 | 14 | TRBV29-1 | SVEDLLTGLNTEAF
TRBJ2-7 | 14 | TRBV6-5 | ASSYSIRGVNYEQY
TRBJ2-5 | 13 | TRBV11-2 | ASSLENRGWETQY
TRBJ1-1 | 15 | TRBV5-1 | ASSLAWTGRGNTEAF
TRBJ2-3 | 14 | TRBV30 | AWTPQTSRSTDTQY
TRBJ2-7 | 12 | TRBV6-2/TRBV6-3 | ASSSQTESYEQY
TRBJ1-5 | 15 | TRBV11-3 | ASSLEIRDIGNQPQH
TRBJ1-6 | 14 | TRBV18 | ASSPPQGSYNSPLH
TRBJ1-5 | 12 | TRBV10-3 | AISGGVGGQPQH
TRBJ2-1 | 13 | TRBV5-1 | ASSLSSGVVNEQF
TRBJ1-5 | 11 | TRBV12-3/TRBV12-4 | ASTPDTHQPQH
TRBJ2-5 | 12 | TRBV5-1 | ASSLGTTQETQY
TRBJ1-2 | 12 | TRBV25-1 | ASSDDRGNYGYT
TRBJ1-1 | 11 | TRBV6-5 | ASSYLTGPEAF
TRBJ1-1 | 12 | TRBV10-3 | AISEWAFNTEAF
TRBJ1-1 | 12 | TRBV2 | ASSVLGGDTEAF
TRBJ1-5 | 12 | TRBV11-2 | ASSFTGDNQPQH